What follows are 30 T cell receptor beta chains derived from one specimen sequenced in a study of T cell responses to AZD1222 COVID-19 vaccine. Data came from immunoSEQ multiplex PCR; TCRdb stores just in-frame clones and leaves some out. The data contain roughly 150,000 clones, roughly 90% of them singletons. The sample in question was peripheral blood, obtained on day 0 of AZD1222 vaccination. These receptors all come from an adult in good health.

The chain couples TRBV5-1 to TRBJ2-7; tentatively, D is TRBD1 or TRBD2 (5 bases each). Germline V CDR1 and CDR2: SGHRS, YFSETQ. The CDR3 runs 15 residues. Trimming cost V 1 base and J 6 bases, with 17 bases left between them. CDR3 residues: CASSLSAGTGFEQYF. The CDR3 DNA reads TGCGCCAGCAGCTTGTCGGCAGGGACGGGGTTCGAGCAGTACTTC. The variable domain in full, completed from reference TRBV5-1 and TRBJ2-7, reads KAGVTQTPRYLIKTRGQQVTLSCSPISGHRSVSWYQQTPGQGLQFLFEYFSETQRNKGNFPGRFSGRQFSNSRSEMNVSTLELGDSALYLCASSLSAGTGFEQYFGPGTRLTVT.

J is TRBJ2-3 and V is TRBV18; 10 bases match TRBD1. The CDR3 length is 15 residues. Germline CDR1 reads KGHSH; CDR2 reads LQKENI. The J segment lost 5 bases and the V segment lost 5 bases, leaving 7 bases of the junction unmatched. The CDR3 loop reads CASSTDRGRRDTQYF. CDR3 bases: TGTGCCAGCTCAACAGACAGGGGGCGAAGAGATACGCAGTATTTT.

The chain recombines TRBV5-6 with TRBJ2-2; D call uncertain. The CDR3 length is 15 residues. The V and J ends lost 2 bases and 0 bases respectively, with 8 bases between them. Germline V gene sequence: CDR1 SGHDT, CDR2 YYEEEE. The CDR3 loop is CASSFPTPNTGELFF. In DNA, the CDR3 is TGTGCCAGCAGCTTCCCGACCCCGAACACCGGGGAGCTGTTTTTT.

The V gene is TRBV24-1, the J gene TRBJ1-2; tentatively, D is TRBD1 (5 bases). CDR3 length: 13 amino acids. Trimming stripped 7 bases from V and 0 bases from J, with 8 bases between. The germline CDR1 and CDR2 sequences are KGHDR and SFDVKD. Here the CDR3 DNA reads TGTGCCACCAGCCAGGGACCTAACTATGGCTACACCTTC. It yields the protein CATSQGPNYGYTF.

This clone was seen a single time. The CDR3, as DNA: TGTGCCAGCAGCCCCCGGACAGGGGCGAATGGCTACACCTTC. Translation: CASSPRTGANGYTF. The genes are TRBV11-2 and TRBJ1-2, with TRBD1 matching over 9 bases. Germline V gene lookup returns CDR1 SGHAT and CDR2 FQNNGV. V was pared by 5 bases and J by 6 bases, with 7 bases of the junction left unmatched. The CDR3 sequence is 14 residues long.

The rearrangement joins TRBV5-1 to TRBJ2-7; 7 bases are shared with TRBD1. The length of the CDR3 is 14 residues. The V gene's germline CDR1 is SGHRS and CDR2 YFSETQ. The V segment lost 1 base and the J segment 4 bases; nucleotides outside the gene matches: 5. The DNA of the CDR3 is TGCGCCAGCAGCTTGAAGGGGGCGCGTTACGAGCAGTACTTC. Translated, it gives CASSLKGARYEQYF.

The rearrangement uses TRBV18 and TRBJ2-7; the match to TRBD2 covers 11 bases. Germline V CDR1 and CDR2: KGHSH, LQKENI. V trimming: 1 base; J trimming: 7 bases; junction bases outside the gene matches: 12. CDR3 length: 17 residues. CDR3 residues: CASSPQTITSGRREQYF. The CDR3 DNA reads as TGTGCCAGCTCACCACAGACTATTACTAGCGGGAGAAGGGAGCAGTACTTC.

The chain combines TRBV4-1 with TRBJ2-7; 12 nucleotides agree with TRBD2. Germline trimming cut 2 bases from V and 5 bases from J; bases unmatched to any gene: 4. CDR1 is MGHRA, CDR2 YSYEKL, per germline. The CDR3 totals 15 residues. CDR3: CASSQLAGGSHEQYF. The CDR3 region has the DNA TGCGCCAGCAGCCAACTAGCGGGAGGGTCCCACGAGCAGTACTTC.

The chain couples TRBV19 to TRBJ2-7; 8 positions match TRBD1. CDR1 is LNHDA and CDR2 is SQIVND in the germline V gene (reference sequence). The CDR3 spans 14 residues. J was trimmed by 5 bases and V by 9 bases; bases with no gene match: 12. The CDR3 is CASKATGTGHEQYF. DNA for the CDR3: TGTGCCAGCAAGGCTACCGGGACAGGCCACGAGCAGTACTTC.

The genes are TRBV30 and TRBJ1-3; 7 positions match TRBD1. V lost 7 bases to trimming and J lost 4 bases; unmatched junction nucleotides: 7. The CDR3 runs 13 residues. Germline V gene sequence: CDR1 GTSNPN, CDR2 SVGIG (reference sequence). The CDR3 spells CAYDRANGNTIYF. CDR3 sequence (DNA): TGTGCCTACGACAGGGCGAACGGAAACACCATATATTTT. The whole variable domain, remainder taken from reference TRBV30 and TRBJ1-3, is SQTIHQWPATLVQPVGSPLSLECTVEGTSNPNLYWYRQAAGRGLQLLFYSVGIGQISSEVPQNLSASRPQDRQFILSSKKLLLSDSGFYLCAYDRANGNTIYFGEGSWLTVV.

The chain employs TRBV29-1 and TRBJ2-2, with 7 bases aligning to TRBD1. CDR3 length equals 13 residues. The germline gives CDR1 SQVTM, CDR2 ANQGSEA. V gave up 7 bases and J gave up 7 bases; unmatched junction bases: 9. CDR3: CSARPGGDGELFF. CDR3 nucleotides: TGCAGCGCCAGACCAGGGGGAGACGGGGAGCTGTTTTTT.

The chain couples TRBV14 to TRBJ1-5; D is possibly TRBD1 (6 bases). The CDR3 covers 14 residues. V lost 5 bases and J lost 3, with 11 bases in between. CDR1 SGHDN and CDR2 FVKESK come from the germline V gene. CDR3 coding DNA: TGTGCCAGCAGCGTGACAGGACTCAATCAGCCCCAGCATTTT. Translated, it gives CASSVTGLNQPQHF.

The J gene is TRBJ2-2, the V gene TRBV15, with 11 bases fitting TRBD2. Trimming removed 1 base from V and 7 bases from J; junction bases left unmatched: 2. Per germline, CDR1 LNHNV and CDR2 YYDKDF (reference sequence). The CDR3 is 15 amino acids. This CDR3 reads CATSRAGTSGGELFF. The CDR3 DNA follows: TGTGCCACCAGCAGAGCCGGGACTAGCGGCGGGGAGCTGTTTTTT. The full variable domain, rest sourced from reference TRBV15 and TRBJ2-2, is DAMVIQNPRYQVTQFGKPVTLSCSQTLNHNVMYWYQQKSSQAPKLLFHYYDKDFNNEADTPDNFQSRRPNTSFCFLDIRSPGLGDTAMYLCATSRAGTSGGELFFGEGSRLTVL.

This chain connects TRBV10-3 to TRBJ2-3; TRBD1 aligns across 9 bases. CDR1 ENHRY and CDR2 SYGVKD come from the germline V gene. J was trimmed by 6 bases and V by 0 bases; bases with no gene match: 7. The CDR3 consists of 16 residues. CDR3 in DNA: TGTGCCATCAGTGAGTCGGGGGGACAGGGACGGGATACGCAGTATTTT. It is translated as CAISESGGQGRDTQYF.

J is TRBJ1-2 and V is TRBV11-2; D not certain. V lost 4 bases to trimming and J lost 4 bases, with 7 bases between them. Looked up from germline, CDR1 is SGHAT and CDR2 is FQNNGV. This CDR3 is 12 amino acids long. The chain's CDR3 is CASSYSAYGYTF. DNA for the CDR3: TGTGCCAGCAGCTACTCGGCCTATGGCTACACCTTC.

The chain uses TRBV19 and TRBJ1-3; D might be TRBD1 (5 bases). In germline, CDR1 is LNHDA, CDR2 SQIVND (reference sequence). The CDR3 loop spans 14 amino acids. V lost 3 bases to trimming and J lost 2 bases, with 8 bases between them. The CDR3 loop reads CASSILGAGNTIYF. The CDR3 DNA is TGTGCCAGTAGTATTTTGGGGGCTGGAAACACCATATATTTT.

This chain links TRBV5-4 with TRBJ1-4, with D possibly TRBD1 on 6 matching bases. Trimming stripped 6 bases from V and 7 bases from J, with 16 bases between. This CDR3 is 14 amino acids long. CDR1 and CDR2 from the germline V gene are SGHNT and YYREEE (reference sequence). The CDR3 reads CASTTKGVGEKLFF. Here the CDR3 DNA reads TGTGCCAGCACCACGAAGGGGGTGGGTGAAAAACTGTTTTTT.

The J gene is TRBJ1-2, the V gene TRBV6-5, with 7 positions matching TRBD1. The length of the CDR3 is 15 residues. J lost 3 bases, V lost 2 bases, and 6 bases had no gene match. Per germline, CDR1 MNHEY and CDR2 SVGAGI. This CDR3 is CASSYGGGAHYGYTF. CDR3 DNA: TGTGCCAGCAGTTACGGAGGGGGCGCACACTATGGCTACACCTTC.

V gene TRBV4-1 combines with J gene TRBJ1-2; D is possibly TRBD1 (6 bases). This CDR3 has 16 residues. CDR1 MGHRA and CDR2 YSYEKL come from the germline V gene. V lost 1 base to trimming and J lost 3 bases, with 15 bases between them. The chain's CDR3 is CASSQVTLGGDYGYTF. Written as DNA, the CDR3 is TGCGCCAGCAGCCAAGTGACCTTAGGGGGGGACTATGGCTACACCTTC.

This chain connects TRBV3-1 (or the pseudogene TRBV3-2) to TRBJ2-1; 15 nucleotides line up with TRBD2. The CDR3 is 15 amino acids. V was pared by 4 bases and J by 8 bases, with 3 bases of the junction left unmatched. Germline CDR1 and CDR2: LGHDT and YNNKEL (reference sequence). CDR3 nucleotides: TGTGCCAGCAGCCGGACTAGCGGGAGGGACCATGAGCAGTTCTTC. Protein product: CASSRTSGRDHEQFF.

The chain links TRBV28 to TRBJ2-7, with D unresolved. The CDR3 loop spans 11 amino acids. V lost 11 bases, J lost 3 bases, and 11 bases lay in between. Germline CDR1 reads MDHEN; CDR2 reads SYDVKM. CDR3 coding DNA: TGTGCCGCGACCCAAAACTACGAGCAGTACTTC. Translated: CAATQNYEQYF.

The rearrangement joins TRBV18 to TRBJ2-1; 8 nucleotides align to TRBD2. The germline V gene encodes CDR1 KGHSH and CDR2 LQKENI. The CDR3 runs to 16 residues. Germline trimming cut 3 bases from V and 4 bases from J; bases unmatched to any gene: 8. CDR3 bases: TGTGCCAGCTCACCTCTTACTAGCGGATATTACAATGAGCAGTTCTTC. It codes for CASSPLTSGYYNEQFF.

This clone was seen once. The chain is built from TRBV14 and TRBJ1-1; 7 nucleotides agree with TRBD1. CDR3 length equals 15 residues. J was trimmed by 11 bases and V by 4 bases; bases with no gene match: 16. Germline V gene lookup returns CDR1 SGHDN and CDR2 FVKESK. This CDR3 is CASSPLRLGGQEAFF. In DNA form, the CDR3 reads TGTGCCAGCAGCCCACTCCGACTGGGAGGACAGGAGGCTTTCTTT.

The rearrangement joins TRBV5-1 to TRBJ1-1; D is undetermined. CDR1 is SGHRS and CDR2 is YFSETQ in the germline V gene. This CDR3 has 14 residues. Trimming took 6 bases from V and 1 from J, leaving 13 bases between them. The CDR3 is CASTRTVGNTEAFF. CDR3 bases: TGCGCCAGCACACGGACGGTGGGGAACACTGAAGCTTTCTTT.

The chain is built from TRBV24-1 and TRBJ2-3; D is undetermined. Trimming cost V 3 bases and J 5 bases, with 14 bases left between them. Germline values: CDR1 KGHDR, CDR2 SFDVKD. This CDR3 is 15 amino acids long. CDR3 residues: CATSDPDQAKDTQYF. CDR3 DNA sequence: TGTGCCACCAGTGATCCCGACCAAGCTAAAGATACGCAGTATTTT.

The chain joins TRBV2 to TRBJ2-3; 9 nucleotides match TRBD1. Germline V gene sequence: CDR1 SNHLY, CDR2 FYNNEI. V shed 5 bases, J shed 4 bases, and the junction held 4 bases outside the gene matches. This CDR3 contains 14 residues. In DNA form, the CDR3 reads TGTGCCAGCAGTCTACAGGGGGCGGCAGATACGCAGTATTTT. Its translation: CASSLQGAADTQYF.

CDR3 bases: TGTGCCATCAGTGAGTCGAAGGGGGGGACAGGGGTAAATGAGCAGTTCTTC. It encodes CAISESKGGTGVNEQFF. The chain couples TRBV10-3 to TRBJ2-1; 10 bases agree with TRBD1. With 0 bases clipped from V and 7 bases from J, the junction kept 9 bases outside the gene matches. Germline V CDR1 and CDR2: ENHRY, SYGVKD. The CDR3 extends over 17 amino acids.

The CDR3 loop is CASRARAPMDTIYF. In DNA, the CDR3 is TGTGCCAGCAGGGCACGGGCCCCTATGGACACCATATATTTT. This rearrangement joins TRBV6-5 to TRBJ1-3; D call uncertain. V was pared by 6 bases and J by 8 bases, with 17 bases between. This CDR3 comprises 14 residues. Germline V gene lookup returns CDR1 MNHEY and CDR2 SVGAGI.

The CDR3 nucleotides are TGCGCCAGCAGCTTGGACGGACAGGGGCCGGAGACCCAGTACTTC. Translating gives CASSLDGQGPETQYF. The V and J genes are TRBV5-1 and TRBJ2-5; 9 nucleotides line up with TRBD1. Germline V lookup: CDR1 SGHRS, CDR2 YFSETQ. This CDR3 region has 15 residues. The V gene end was trimmed by 0 bases and the J gene end by 5 bases; junction bases not matched to a gene: 5.

The chain couples TRBV5-1 to TRBJ2-2, with 10 bases identical to TRBD2. With 4 bases clipped from V and 6 bases from J, the junction kept 6 bases outside the gene matches. The CDR3 has 15 amino acids. Per the germline V gene, CDR1 is SGHRS and CDR2 is YFSETQ. CDR3 nucleotide sequence: TGCGCCAGCAGCGCTAGCGGGAGCGCCCCCGGGGAGCTGTTTTTT. Translated, it gives CASSASGSAPGELFF.